This entry features one TCR beta chain sequence. Antigen: not known. This sample stems from a study of T cell responses to AZD1222 COVID-19 vaccine. Study overall: Some second doses came at about 4 weeks and others at about 12 weeks; these were pooled.

Study results and limitations: Seropositive AZD1222 recipients at baseline numbered only five or six. White British people made up most donors, females outnumbered males, and clonal diversity was possibly underestimated. Spike-specific TCR breadth and depth both grew after two AZD1222 doses.

Libraries were prepared by immunoSEQ multiplex PCR; TCRdb keeps only in-frame clonotypes and omits some of them. The sample holds around 100,000 clones, roughly 90% seen once. The sequence was collected from an adult in good health. Sequences were derived from peripheral blood, sampled on day 0 of AZD1222 vaccination.

CDR3 coding DNA: TGTGCTAGTGGTTTGTATTTGACTAGCGGGAGGGCCTACAATGAGCAGTTCTTC. It encodes CASGLYLTSGRAYNEQFF. The chain carries TRBV12-5 and TRBJ2-1; 14 nucleotides align to TRBD2. The CDR3 consists of 18 residues. The V segment lost 2 bases and the J segment 2 bases; nucleotides outside the gene matches: 5. The germline V gene encodes CDR1 LGHNT and CDR2 FRNRAP.